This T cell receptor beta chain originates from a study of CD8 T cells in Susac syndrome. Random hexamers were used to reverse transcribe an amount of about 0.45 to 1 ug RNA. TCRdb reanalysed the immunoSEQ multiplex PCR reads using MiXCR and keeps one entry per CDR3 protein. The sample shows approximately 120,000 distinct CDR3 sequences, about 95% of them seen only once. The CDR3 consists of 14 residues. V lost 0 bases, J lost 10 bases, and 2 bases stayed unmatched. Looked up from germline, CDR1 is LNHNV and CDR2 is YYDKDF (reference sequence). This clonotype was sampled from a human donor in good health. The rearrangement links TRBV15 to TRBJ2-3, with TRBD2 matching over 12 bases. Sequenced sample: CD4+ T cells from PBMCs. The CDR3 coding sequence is TGTGCCACCAGCAGAGATCCTAGCGGGGGGGCGCAGTATTTT. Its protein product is CATSRDPSGGAQYF.